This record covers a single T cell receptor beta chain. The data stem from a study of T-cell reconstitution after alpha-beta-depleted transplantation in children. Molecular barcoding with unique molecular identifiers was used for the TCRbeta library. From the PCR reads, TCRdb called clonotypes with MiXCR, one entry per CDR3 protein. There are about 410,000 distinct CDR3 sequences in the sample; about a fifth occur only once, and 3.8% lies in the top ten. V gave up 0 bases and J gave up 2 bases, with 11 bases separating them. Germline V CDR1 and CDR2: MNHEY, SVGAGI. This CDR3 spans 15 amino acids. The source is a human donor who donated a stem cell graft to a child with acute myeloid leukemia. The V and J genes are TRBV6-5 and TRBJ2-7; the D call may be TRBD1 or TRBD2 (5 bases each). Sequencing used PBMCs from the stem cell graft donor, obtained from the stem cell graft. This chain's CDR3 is CASSYSKMGAYEQYF. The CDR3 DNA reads TGTGCCAGCAGTTACTCCAAGATGGGGGCCTACGAGCAGTACTTC.